The entry that follows covers one T cell receptor beta chain sequence. No antigen is known for it. Per sorted-subset replicate PCR, input was around 200 ng DNA, representing about 30,000 T cell genomes. Per the study methods: From ImmunoSEQ came sequences covering only the junction and carrying no quality scores, so filtering differed. TCRdb's copy holds only in-frame clones and misses some; the assay was immunoSEQ multiplex PCR. The V and J calls and clone size were taken over from that table, and D and trimming were inferred from the DNA. The repertoire has about 1 million clones, about 75% of them found once; the top ten carry roughly 1.4%. This specimen belongs to a study of shared clonotypes between healthy human individuals. Findings of the study overall: Donor scarcity curtailed the genetic and exposure-history diversity represented herein.

The sequencing sample was made of memory CD4+ T cells sorted from blood. Subset of the sample: CD45RA-negative fraction. This receptor was obtained from a man between 18 and 29 years old in good health.

The CDR3 nucleotides are TGTGCCAGCAGCTTAGACCAGGGGACTGGCTACACCTTC. It specifies CASSLDQGTGYTF. The chain has TRBV7-6 and TRBJ1-2; the D gene is possibly TRBD1 (6 bases). The CDR3 sequence is 13 residues long. The V and J ends lost 1 base and 7 bases respectively, with 10 bases between them. Germline CDR1 reads SGHVS; CDR2 reads FNYEAQ.